The present T cell receptor beta chain was sequenced within a study of blood T cell repertoires in COVID-19 (dated by TCRdb to about 2020). Background on the whole study: Samples from collaborators originated in the United States, Italy and Spain and spanned both the acute and convalescent phases of COVID-19. The prospective study material was composed of cDNA or gDNA derived from T cells, B-cell-depleted T cells, or PBMCs. HLA class I and class II types, where available, came from metadata supplied by the sample provider rather than from assay-based typing. Sample metadata almost always included a de-identified subject ID, COVID-19 status, age in years and sex. The dataset comprised deeply sampled blood TCRbeta repertoires from subjects exposed to, actively infected with, or recovered from COVID-19. The repertoires were released in a freely available public database intended as a resource for research on the immune response to SARS-CoV-2. Samples came from the ongoing ImmuneRACE study (first 160 participants) plus 1,254 subjects from 6 global collaborators. Paper-wide results and their limitations: The quantity of clinical and demographic metadata differed by source and by participant and was supplied without curation.

TCRbeta CDR3 regions were amplified from genomic DNA by means of the immunoSEQ Assay, a bias-controlled multiplex PCR. Regarding the original processing steps: The number of nucleated cells in each sample was estimated by amplification of reference gene primers within the assay. To quantify the absolute abundance of each unique TCRbeta CDR3 rearrangement, sequence reads were collapsed and filtered. For each sample, productive Simpson clonality was calculated as the square root of Simpson's diversity index across productive rearrangements. TCRdb limited this immuneACCESS table to in-frame rearrangements with V and J called. A share of clones is missing; checked studies link under half to unresolved V genes, and the rest is unexplained. That table furnishes V, J and clone size, whereas the DNA furnished D and trimming. Present in this sample are about 37,000 clones, approximately 91% of which were seen just once. The top ten constitute less than 7% of the sample.

This clone has a handful of counts. What this receptor recognizes is not known. The record has no base qualities; no much larger clone is one base away. Whole blood was collected in K2EDTA tubes by collaborating institutions according to the institutions' own protocols. For TCRbeta analysis, collaborator samples were shipped as frozen whole blood, as isolated PBMCs, or as DNA extracted from either sample type. Trimming takes 3 bases off V and 7 bases off J; junction bases not matched to a gene: 8. The CDR3 runs 14 amino acids, cysteine and phenylalanine included. The entry retains the CDR3 DNA only, 42 bases that are in frame from base 1. CDR1 is given as MGHDK and CDR2 as SYGVNS, both from the germline V gene.

Recombination linked TRBV25-1 to TRBJ1-2, and TRBD1 aligns with 7 junction nucleotides. The sequencing input was peripheral blood. This sequence was found in a woman of 80 years or more with acute or convalescent COVID-19. The CDR3 reads CASSDPGTVGGYTF. The DNA reads TGTGCCAGCAGTGATCCCGGGACAGTGGGTGGCTACACCTTC.